The source of this T cell receptor (beta chain) is a study of shared clonotypes between healthy human individuals. Background on the study: Donors consisted of two women and a few men between 18 and 49.

Splitting of CD4+ cells produced CD45RA+ naive and CD45RA-negative memory subsets. The protocol was immunoSEQ multiplex PCR, while the TCRdb copy is restricted to in-frame clones and leaves out a portion. The repertoire includes over 1.4 million clones, roughly 96% of them detected once, and over 1% sits in the top ten. Sequenced input: naive CD4+ T cells sorted from blood. Subset described: CD45RA+ positively selected. This TCR came from a man aged 25 to 45 in good health.

CDR3 DNA sequence: TGTGCCAGCAGTATTCAGGGAGCCCTTTCTGGAAACACCATATATTTT. Translation gives CASSIQGALSGNTIYF. This chain uses TRBV28 with TRBJ1-3; possibly TRBD1 for D (5 bases). CDR3 length equals 16 residues. Looked up from germline, CDR1 is MDHEN and CDR2 is SYDVKM. The V gene lost 5 bases and the J gene lost 1 base, with 15 bases spanning the gap.